This entry is about one TCR beta chain. Its antigen remains unknown. The sample is drawn from a study of cytomegalovirus exposure and HLA in healthy donors. Libraries were prepared by immunoSEQ multiplex PCR; TCRdb keeps only in-frame clonotypes and omits some of them. Of 82,000 or so clones listed, around 95% are singletons. The trim removed 4 bases at V and 2 bases at J, leaving 9 bases unmatched. Germline CDR1 and CDR2: SGHNT and YYREEE (reference sequence). The CDR3 covers 16 residues. The study's findings and limits: A few CMV-associated chains proved CMV antigen-specific in vitro. It was found in a later analysis that first-cohort TCR clusters tended to co-occur in the roughly 120 validation repertoires. Across donors, most TCRs were seen rarely, yet some public ones were widespread.

Input material: PBMCs. This TCR came from a woman between 18 and 29 years old in good health and CMV-seronegative. J is TRBJ2-7 and V is TRBV5-4, with TRBD1 matching over 10 bases. In nucleotides, the CDR3 is TGTGCCAGCAGCGGGTGGGGGACAGGGGAACCCTACGAGCAGTACTTC. This encodes CASSGWGTGEPYEQYF. The full variable domain, in which reference TRBV5-4 and TRBJ2-7 provide the parts outside the CDR3, is ETGVTQSPTHLIKTRGQQVTLRCSSQSGHNTVSWYQQALGQGPQFIFQYYREEENGRGNFPPRFSGLQFPNYSSELNVNALELDDSALYLCASSGWGTGEPYEQYFGPGTRLTVT.